This T cell receptor (beta chain) came from a study of shared clonotypes between healthy human individuals. Tens of thousands of T cell genomes, or approximately 190 ng DNA, went into the sorted-subset replicate PCRs. In the study's own analysis: ImmunoSEQ supplied junction-only sequences lacking quality scores, so filtering was different. Data came from immunoSEQ multiplex PCR; TCRdb stores just in-frame clones and leaves some out. Clonal size and the V and J genes are those of that table, whereas D and trimming came from the DNA. There are more than 550,000 clones in the sample; around 92% occur only once, and approximately 25% lies in the top ten. A note on this clone: Its specificity is not known.

Naive CD8 cells lacked CD45RO and underwent positive selection for CCR7, leaving out terminally differentiated effector memory CD45RA+ cells. The CDR3 has 16 residues. V was clipped by 2 bases and J by 4 bases; unmatched bases: 5. Germline CDR1 is MDHEN and CDR2 is SYDVKM. Study results and caveats: Naive subsets usually exceeded memory subsets in estimated richness.

Source material: naive CD8+ T cells sorted from blood. This receptor was obtained from a man younger than 40 in good health. This chain uses TRBV28 with TRBJ2-2; 9 nucleotides line up with TRBD2. As DNA, the CDR3 is TGTGCCAGCAGTTTAATCGGCGGGAGGGGCACCGGGGAGCTGTTTTTT. Its protein product is CASSLIGGRGTGELFF. Together with reference TRBV28 and TRBJ2-2, the CDR3 gives the full variable domain: DVKVTQSSRYLVKRTGEKVFLECVQDMDHENMFWYRQDPGLGLRLIYFSYDVKMKEKGDIPEGYSVSREKKERFSLILESASTNQTSMYLCASSLIGGRGTGELFFGEGSRLTVL.